This TCR beta chain was observed in a study of OX40 agonist ivuxolimab in advanced cancers. Study as a whole: In this cohort, patients received ivuxolimab, an agonistic anti-OX40 (CD134) antibody.

Study-wide results and caveats: Mean expanded clone counts were higher in CD8+ than CD4+ T cells.

Note on this clone: The antigen is unknown.

This CDR3 is 16 amino acids long. J was trimmed by 1 base and V by 2 bases; bases with no gene match: 2. Germline V gene sequence: CDR1 SGDLS, CDR2 YYNGEE. TCRdb's table, derived via immunoSEQ multiplex PCR, lists solely in-frame clones and lacks some. This sample has 85,000 to 90,000 clones; about 85% occur once, and the top ten carry approximately 0.2%. The sample was CD4+ or CD8+ T cells sorted from blood, taken in a trial of the OX40 agonist ivuxolimab. This sequence originates from an adult with an advanced solid tumor such as melanoma, head and neck, liver or kidney cancer. This sequence joins TRBV9 and TRBJ2-1; the match to TRBD2 covers 11 bases. The CDR3 loop is CASSVASGGSYNEQFF. CDR3 coding DNA: TGTGCCAGCAGCGTCGCTAGCGGGGGGTCCTACAATGAGCAGTTCTTC.